The source of this TCR beta chain is a study of shared clonotypes between healthy human individuals. Recent vaccinations or acute infections were absent in the healthy HIV-negative adult donors. This clone occurred once. V lost 1 base to trimming and J lost 2 bases; unmatched junction nucleotides: 5. CDR1 is SGHDT and CDR2 is YYEEEE in the germline V gene. The CDR3 consists of 17 residues. Measured with immunoSEQ multiplex PCR; TCRdb has only the in-frame clones, and not every one. The sample records around 700,000 clones, around 73% being singletons. The clonotype originates from a woman in her twenties or thirties in good health. J is TRBJ2-5 and V is TRBV5-6, with 13 bases that match TRBD2. The sample was memory CD4+ T cells sorted from blood. Subset here: CD45RA-negative fraction. The CDR3 bases are TGTGCCAGCAGCTTGACTAGCGGGAGGGTAAGGCAAGAGACCCAGTACTTC. Protein product: CASSLTSGRVRQETQYF.